A single sample gave rise to the 28 T cell receptor beta chains below, sequenced in a study of human T cells and chemical hapten exposure. TCRdb re-called the RACE reads with MiXCR, one entry per CDR3 protein. The data hold tens of thousands of distinct CDR3 sequences, with 8.5% observed a single time. The time point: patch test 2, 6 weeks after DPC sensitization. The treatment denotes: therapeutic diphenylcyclopropenone sensitization with weekly scalp DPC. The sequenced sample was whole blood, obtained in connection with sensitization to the hapten diphenylcyclopropenone (DPC). The receptors were sampled from a woman aged 45 to 65 with alopecia areata. Some clones in this sample may be carry-over from other donors' samples.

The chain combines TRBV29-1 with TRBJ2-2, with 9 bases identical to TRBD1. The CDR3 contains 15 residues. Germline CDR1 is SQVTM and CDR2 is ANQGSEA. V trimming: 6 bases; J trimming: 4 bases; junction bases outside the gene matches: 9. The CDR3 sequence is CSVSGTGIPTGELFF. As DNA, the CDR3 is TGCAGCGTCTCCGGGACAGGGATTCCCACCGGGGAGCTGTTTTTT.

This clonotype was seen a handful of times. The rearrangement uses TRBV7-9 and TRBJ2-7; 8 nucleotides align to TRBD2. In germline, CDR1 is SEHNR, CDR2 FQNEAQ (reference sequence). This CDR3 comprises 14 residues. With V trimmed by 4 bases and J by 2 bases, 4 bases remained unmatched. The CDR3 DNA reads as TGTGCCAGCAGCTACCGACTAGCGCCCTACGAGCAGTACTTC. This encodes CASSYRLAPYEQYF.

This clonotype was picked up many times. The gene calls are TRBV28 and TRBJ1-2; D is ambiguous. This CDR3 has 14 amino acids. Trimming left V 4 bases short and J 0 bases short, with 9 bases between. Germline V CDR1 and CDR2: MDHEN, SYDVKM. The DNA for the CDR3 is TGTGCCAGCAGTTCCTTGGTAGCTAACTATGGCTACACCTTC. This translates into CASSSLVANYGYTF.

In this sample, this clonotype turned up many times. The chain couples TRBV7-9 to TRBJ2-6; 9 nucleotides line up with TRBD1. The CDR3 totals 17 residues. J lost 4 bases, V lost 5 bases, and 9 bases had no gene match. Germline values: CDR1 SEHNR, CDR2 FQNEAQ (reference sequence). The CDR3 DNA follows: TGTGCCAGCAGCGTAAACAGGGGGCGCGTCGGGGCCAACGTCCTGACTTTC. Protein: CASSVNRGRVGANVLTF.

This rearrangement joins TRBV28 to TRBJ1-5, with TRBD1 identical over 7 bases. With V trimmed by 3 bases and J by 2 bases, 28 bases remained unmatched. The CDR3 runs 23 residues. Germline CDR1 MDHEN, CDR2 SYDVKM. The CDR3 loop reads CASSFLVPSGGQGGHYGNQPQHF. CDR3 in DNA: TGTGCCAGCAGTTTTCTCGTCCCTTCGGGAGGCCAAGGGGGCCATTATGGCAATCAGCCCCAGCATTTT.

The sample holds many counts of this clonotype. J is TRBJ2-1 and V is TRBV7-2; 8 bases agree with TRBD2. The germline V gene encodes CDR1 SGHTA and CDR2 FQGNSA. Unmatched junction bases numbered 4, after V lost 6 bases and J lost 6 bases. The CDR3 is made up of 13 amino acids. The CDR3 nucleotides read TGTGCCAGCAGGGGAGCGGGAGCCAATGAGCAGTTCTTC. Amino acids: CASRGAGANEQFF.

In its sample, this clonotype was seen many times. The chain uses TRBV29-1 and TRBJ2-7; D possibly corresponds to TRBD1 (6 bases). The CDR3 runs 15 residues. V was pared by 0 bases and J by 7 bases, with 19 bases between. CDR1 is SQVTM, CDR2 ANQGSEA, per germline. The CDR3 DNA is TGCAGCGTTGAAGACCGCGGCAGGGGCCCGGGGGAGCAGTACTTC. Protein sequence: CSVEDRGRGPGEQYF.

This clonotype was recorded at least ten times. The chain employs TRBV3-1 and TRBJ1-4; unclear D gene. Germline lookup yields CDR1 LGHDT and CDR2 YNNKEL (reference sequence). This CDR3 comprises 13 residues. Trimming shortened V by 4 bases and J by 5 bases, and 8 bases separated the two germline ends. The CDR3 region has the DNA TGTGCCAGCAGCCGCGTCTTAAATGAAAAACTGTTTTTT. Translated, it gives CASSRVLNEKLFF.

This clonotype was detected ten times or more. The CDR3 DNA follows: TGTGCCAGCAGTCAGGGAAACGCAGATACGCAGTATTTT. Translation: CASSQGNADTQYF. J is TRBJ2-3 and V is TRBV6-2 or TRBV6-3; tentatively, D is TRBD1 (5 bases). This CDR3 spans 13 amino acids. Trimming took 5 bases from V and 4 from J, leaving 10 bases between them. From germline, CDR1 is MNHEY and CDR2 SVGEGT.

This clonotype occurred a few times. For the CDR3, the DNA is TGCGCCAGCAGCTTGGAGGGGGTAGGGACTGAAGCTTTCTTT. It is translated as CASSLEGVGTEAFF. The chain uses TRBV5-1 and TRBJ1-1; possibly TRBD1 for D (6 bases). Germline lookup yields CDR1 SGHRS and CDR2 YFSETQ. V lost 0 bases and J 5 bases, leaving 11 bases between the germline ends. The CDR3 loop spans 14 amino acids.

This clonotype was counted ten times or more. The chain couples TRBV10-3 to TRBJ1-1, with D possibly TRBD1 on 6 matching bases. The CDR3 spans 13 residues. Germline CDR1 reads ENHRY; CDR2 reads SYGVKD. Trimming removed 10 bases at V and 3 bases at J, with 15 bases between. The CDR3 loop reads CATHPGADTEAFF. DNA for the CDR3: TGTGCCACCCACCCGGGGGCCGACACTGAAGCTTTCTTT.

This clonotype was counted between two and nine times. The chain is built from TRBV7-8 and TRBJ1-6, with D maybe TRBD1 (6 bases). Germline-derived CDR1 and CDR2 are SGHVS and FQNEAQ. The V end lost 5 bases, the J end lost 5 bases, and 10 bases lay between the germline ends. This CDR3 is built from 14 residues. The CDR3 protein is CASSPGDNNSPLHF. The CDR3 DNA follows: TGTGCCAGCAGCCCCGGGGACAATAATTCACCCCTCCACTTT.

The chain carries TRBV24-1 and TRBJ2-1; maybe TRBD1 (5 bases). V dropped 3 bases and J dropped 0 bases, with 17 bases sitting between them. The CDR3 has 18 residues. Germline V gene sequence: CDR1 KGHDR, CDR2 SFDVKD. The CDR3 region has the DNA TGTGCCACCAGTGATCCTTCGACAGCGTTTAGCTCCTACAATGAGCAGTTCTTC. Translating it yields CATSDPSTAFSSYNEQFF.

The CDR3 DNA reads as TGTGCCAGCAGTTACTCCTGGACAGCGGATCAGCCCCAGCATTTT. It specifies CASSYSWTADQPQHF. This rearrangement joins TRBV6-5 to TRBJ1-5; D is perhaps TRBD1 (6 bases). Germline loops: CDR1 MNHEY, CDR2 SVGAGI. Trimming cost V 0 bases and J 5 bases, with 11 bases left between them. The CDR3 is 15 amino acids.

The chain employs TRBV20-1 and TRBJ2-3; D remains unclear. Trimming took 0 bases from V and 4 from J, leaving 17 bases between them. The CDR3 sequence is 16 residues long. The germline V gene has CDR1 DFQATT and CDR2 SNEGSKA (reference sequence). CDR3 in DNA: TGCAGTGCTAGAGAAGGTAGAGAGTGGGTCCCAGATACGCAGTATTTT. It codes for CSAREGREWVPDTQYF.

The chain links TRBV20-1 to TRBJ1-5; D gene ambiguous. Germline CDR1 and CDR2: DFQATT and SNEGSKA (reference sequence). Deletions cut 3 bases from V and 4 bases from J, with 16 bases between. This CDR3 region has 15 residues. The DNA of the CDR3 is TGCAGTGCTAGGAGGATGGGTGGGGATAATCAGCCCCAGCATTTT. Its translation is CSARRMGGDNQPQHF.

The chain is built from TRBV5-1 and TRBJ2-2, with TRBD1 identical over 8 bases. Trimming at V came to 4 bases and at J to 1 base, leaving 6 bases not matched to a gene. Germline lookup yields CDR1 SGHRS and CDR2 YFSETQ. CDR3 length equals 16 residues. The CDR3 region has the DNA TGCGCCAGCAGCCCCCCGGGACAGGTGAACACCGGGGAGCTGTTTTTT. It encodes CASSPPGQVNTGELFF.

This clonotype was observed many times. This sequence joins TRBV29-1 and TRBJ1-1; no clear D. The CDR3 has 13 residues. Per germline, CDR1 SQVTM and CDR2 ANQGSEA. V lost 2 bases and J lost 5, with 12 bases in between. The CDR3 is CSVELVGETEAFF. The CDR3 DNA reads as TGCAGCGTTGAACTGGTCGGGGAAACTGAAGCTTTCTTT. The whole variable domain, filled in from reference TRBV29-1 and TRBJ1-1, reads SAVISQKPSRDICQRGTSLTIQCQVDSQVTMMFWYRQQPGQSLTLIATANQGSEATYESGFVIDKFPISRPNLTFSTLTVSNMSPEDSSIYLCSVELVGETEAFFGQGTRLTVV.

This chain uses TRBV29-1 with TRBJ1-1; D is unclear. Trimming cost V 4 bases and J 3 bases, with 18 bases left between them. From germline, CDR1 is SQVTM and CDR2 ANQGSEA. The CDR3 is 15 residues long. The CDR3 here is CSVGFGLAGDTEAFF. The CDR3 region has the DNA TGCAGCGTTGGATTTGGGCTAGCCGGGGACACTGAAGCTTTCTTT.

The chain is built from TRBV5-5 and TRBJ1-4; D unclear. Germline assignment: CDR1 SGHKS and CDR2 YYEKEE (reference sequence). Trimming removed 4 bases at V and 5 bases at J, with 9 bases between. CDR3 length: 13 amino acids. CDR3 sequence: CASSLLTNEKLFF. Here the CDR3 DNA reads TGTGCCAGCAGCCTGCTGACGAATGAAAAACTGTTTTTT.

This clonotype was counted many times. The chain couples TRBV6-1 to TRBJ2-7; D possibly matches TRBD1 or TRBD2 (5 bases each). Germline V gives CDR1 MNHNS, CDR2 SASEGT. Trimming pared 4 bases from V and 5 bases from J, leaving 18 bases between. The CDR3 has 15 amino acids. The CDR3 here is CASSATTVPSHEQYF. The CDR3, as DNA: TGTGCCAGCAGTGCCACGACAGTTCCTAGCCACGAGCAGTACTTC.

The J gene is TRBJ2-3, the V gene TRBV25-1; TRBD1 agrees at 8 bases. The CDR3 is 15 residues long. V shed 2 bases and J 5 bases; nucleotides not matched to a gene: 6. Germline lookup yields CDR1 MGHDK and CDR2 SYGVNS. The CDR3 sequence is CASSEGRGQGDTQYF. CDR3 bases: TGTGCCAGCAGTGAAGGCAGGGGGCAAGGAGATACGCAGTATTTT.

The chain uses TRBV12-3 or TRBV12-4 and TRBJ2-2; 11 bases are a match to TRBD2. The CDR3 spans 18 residues. Trimming at V came to 3 bases and at J to 4 bases, leaving 10 bases not matched to a gene. CDR3 in amino acids: CASSLPALLAGVTGELFF. In nucleotides, the CDR3 is TGTGCCAGCAGTTTGCCCGCCTTACTAGCGGGAGTCACCGGGGAGCTGTTTTTT.

A word on this clonotype: With a much larger clone just one base away, this may be a read error. The chain recombines TRBV5-1 with TRBJ1-1; possibly TRBD1 for D (5 bases). The CDR3 consists of 17 residues. Germline V CDR1 and CDR2: SGHRS, YFSETQ. Trimming pared 3 bases from V and 1 base from J, leaving 19 bases between. The CDR3 DNA reads as TGCGCCAGCAGCTCTTCTTTCTGGGTTCAGGGGAACACTGAAGCTTTCTTT. Protein: CASSSSFWVQGNTEAFF.

The table lists this clonotype with many counts. This chain uses TRBV20-1 with TRBJ1-5; a possible D gene is TRBD1 (6 bases). V lost 7 bases to trimming and J lost 6 bases, with 19 bases between them. The CDR3 is made up of 14 amino acids. CDR1 and CDR2 from the germline V gene are DFQATT and SNEGSKA (reference sequence). The CDR3 spells CSVRTGTTPQPQHF. Written as DNA, the CDR3 is TGCAGTGTTCGGACCGGGACAACCCCTCAGCCCCAGCATTTT.

V and J are TRBV5-1 and TRBJ1-5, with a weak D call TRBD1 (5 bases). Germline V gene lookup returns CDR1 SGHRS and CDR2 YFSETQ. V dropped 0 bases and J dropped 4 bases, with 14 bases sitting between them. This CDR3 contains 16 residues. The CDR3 spells CASSLGSLGGNQPQHF. CDR3 sequence (DNA): TGCGCCAGCAGCTTGGGTTCTTTGGGGGGGAATCAGCCCCAGCATTTT.

The J gene is TRBJ2-5, the V gene TRBV7-8; no reliable D call. Germline CDR1 SGHVS, CDR2 FQNEAQ. V dropped 5 bases and J dropped 3 bases, with 7 bases sitting between them. There are 12 residues in the CDR3. The CDR3 spells CASSRLKETQYF. Here the CDR3 DNA reads TGTGCCAGCAGCCGTCTTAAAGAGACCCAGTACTTC.

Many counts were recorded for this clonotype. The chain uses TRBV11-2 and TRBJ1-4; TRBD1 matches at 8 bases. Germline V gene data show CDR1 as SGHAT and CDR2 as FQNNGV. Germline trimming cut 6 bases from V and 8 bases from J; bases unmatched to any gene: 14. This CDR3 has 16 amino acids. CDR3 region: CASRSRTGPFGEKLFF. For the CDR3, the DNA is TGTGCCAGCAGGTCCCGGACAGGGCCCTTCGGGGAAAAACTGTTTTTT.